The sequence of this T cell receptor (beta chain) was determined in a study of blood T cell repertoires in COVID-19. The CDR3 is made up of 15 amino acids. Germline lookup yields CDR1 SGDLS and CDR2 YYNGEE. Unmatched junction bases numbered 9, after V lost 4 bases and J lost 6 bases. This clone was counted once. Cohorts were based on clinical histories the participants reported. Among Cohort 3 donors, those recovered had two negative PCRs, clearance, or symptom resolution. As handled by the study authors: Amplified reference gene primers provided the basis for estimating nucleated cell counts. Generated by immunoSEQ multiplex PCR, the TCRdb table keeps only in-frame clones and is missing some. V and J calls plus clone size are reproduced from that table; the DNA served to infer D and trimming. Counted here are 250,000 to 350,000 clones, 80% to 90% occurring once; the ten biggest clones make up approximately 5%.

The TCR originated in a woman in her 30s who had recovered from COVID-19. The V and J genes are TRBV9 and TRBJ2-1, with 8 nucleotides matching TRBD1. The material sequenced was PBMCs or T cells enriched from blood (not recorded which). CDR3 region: CASSKAGGLLNEQFF. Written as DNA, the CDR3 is TGTGCCAGCAGCAAAGCAGGGGGCCTTCTCAATGAGCAGTTCTTC.